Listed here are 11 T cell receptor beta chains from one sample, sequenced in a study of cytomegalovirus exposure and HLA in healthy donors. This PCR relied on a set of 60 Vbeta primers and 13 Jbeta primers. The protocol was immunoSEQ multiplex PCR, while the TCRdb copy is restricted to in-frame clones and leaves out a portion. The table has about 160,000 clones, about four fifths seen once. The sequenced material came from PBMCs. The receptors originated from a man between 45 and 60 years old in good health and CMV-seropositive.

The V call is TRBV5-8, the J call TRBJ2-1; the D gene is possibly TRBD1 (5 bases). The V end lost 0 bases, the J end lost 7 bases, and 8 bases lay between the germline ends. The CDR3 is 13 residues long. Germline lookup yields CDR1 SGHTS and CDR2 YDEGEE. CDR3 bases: TGTGCCAGCAGCTTGGTGAAGGGGAATGAGCAGTTCTTC. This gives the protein CASSLVKGNEQFF.

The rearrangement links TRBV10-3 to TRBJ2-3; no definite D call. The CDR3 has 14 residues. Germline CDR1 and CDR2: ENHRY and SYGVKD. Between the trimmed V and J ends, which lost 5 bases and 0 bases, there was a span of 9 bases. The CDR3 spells CAISSAPSTDTQYF. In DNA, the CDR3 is TGTGCCATCAGTAGCGCACCGAGCACAGATACGCAGTATTTT.

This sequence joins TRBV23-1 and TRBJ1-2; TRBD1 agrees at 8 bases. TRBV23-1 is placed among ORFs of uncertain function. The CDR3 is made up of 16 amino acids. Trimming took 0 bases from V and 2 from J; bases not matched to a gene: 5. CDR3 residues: CASSQSPGGENYGYTF. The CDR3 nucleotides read TGCGCCAGCAGTCAATCCCCAGGGGGCGAGAACTATGGCTACACCTTC.

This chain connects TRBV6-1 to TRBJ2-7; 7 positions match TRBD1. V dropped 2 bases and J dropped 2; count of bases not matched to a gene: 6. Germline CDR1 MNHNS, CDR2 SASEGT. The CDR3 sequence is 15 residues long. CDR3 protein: CASSEYGTATYEQYF. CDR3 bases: TGTGCCAGCAGTGAATACGGGACAGCGACCTACGAGCAGTACTTC.

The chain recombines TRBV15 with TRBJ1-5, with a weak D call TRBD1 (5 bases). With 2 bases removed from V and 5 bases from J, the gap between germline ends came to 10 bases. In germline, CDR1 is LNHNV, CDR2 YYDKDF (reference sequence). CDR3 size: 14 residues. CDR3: CATSRISGDQPQHF. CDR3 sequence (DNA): TGTGCCACCAGCAGAATTTCGGGGGATCAGCCCCAGCATTTT.

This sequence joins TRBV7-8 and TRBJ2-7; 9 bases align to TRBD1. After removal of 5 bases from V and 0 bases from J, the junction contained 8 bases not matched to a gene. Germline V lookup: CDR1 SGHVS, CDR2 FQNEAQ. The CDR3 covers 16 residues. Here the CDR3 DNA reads TGTGCCAGCAGCCCAACCGGGACAGGGAGCTCCTACGAGCAGTACTTC. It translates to CASSPTGTGSSYEQYF.

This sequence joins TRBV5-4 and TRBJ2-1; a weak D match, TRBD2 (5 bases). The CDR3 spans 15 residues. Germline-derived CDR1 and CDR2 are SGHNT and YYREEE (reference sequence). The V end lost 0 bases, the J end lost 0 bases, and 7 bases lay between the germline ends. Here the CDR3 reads CASSLETNSYNEQFF. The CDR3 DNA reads TGTGCCAGCAGCTTGGAGACTAACTCCTACAATGAGCAGTTCTTC.

The CDR3 coding sequence is TGTGCCTGGAGTCAAGACCTAGCGACAGAGCAGTACTTC. Its translation is CAWSQDLATEQYF. This chain links TRBV30 with TRBJ2-7, with D perhaps TRBD2 (6 bases). Trimming stripped 2 bases from V and 7 bases from J, with 15 bases between. CDR1 and CDR2 (germline): GTSNPN, SVGIG (reference sequence). The CDR3 contains 13 residues.

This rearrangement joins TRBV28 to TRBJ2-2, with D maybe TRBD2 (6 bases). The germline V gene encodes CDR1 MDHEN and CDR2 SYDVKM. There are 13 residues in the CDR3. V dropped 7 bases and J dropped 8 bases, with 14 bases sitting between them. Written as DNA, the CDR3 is TGTGCCAGCAACCCCTACGGGGGAGGGGAGCTGTTTTTT. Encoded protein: CASNPYGGGELFF.

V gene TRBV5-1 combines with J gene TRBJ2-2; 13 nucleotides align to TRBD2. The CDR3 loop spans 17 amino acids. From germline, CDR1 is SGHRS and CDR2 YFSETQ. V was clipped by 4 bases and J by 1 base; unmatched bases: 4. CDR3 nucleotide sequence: TGCGCCAGCAGCGGGGGACTAGCGGGGCAGAACACCGGGGAGCTGTTTTTT. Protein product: CASSGGLAGQNTGELFF.

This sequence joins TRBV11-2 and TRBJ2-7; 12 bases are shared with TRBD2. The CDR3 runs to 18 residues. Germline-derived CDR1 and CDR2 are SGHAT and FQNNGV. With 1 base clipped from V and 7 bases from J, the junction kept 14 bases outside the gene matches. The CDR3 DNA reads TGTGCCAGCAGCTTAGTACCTCCCCGGCTAGCGGGAGGGGTAGAGCAGTACTTC. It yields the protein CASSLVPPRLAGGVEQYF. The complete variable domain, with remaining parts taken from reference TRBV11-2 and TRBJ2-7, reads EAGVAQSPRYKIIEKRQSVAFWCNPISGHATLYWYQQILGQGPKLLIQFQNNGVVDDSQLPKDRFSAERLKGVDSTLKIQPAKLEDSAVYLCASSLVPPRLAGGVEQYFGPGTRLTVT.